The following is a TCR beta chain sequence with its context. The CDR3 sequence is 13 residues long. Germline V gene data show CDR1 as SGHVS and CDR2 as FNYEAQ. V dropped 7 bases and J dropped 10; count of bases not matched to a gene: 8. This specimen comes from a study of technical replicates of blood from a handful of donors. Assay used: immunoSEQ multiplex PCR; TCRdb lists only in-frame clones, some missing. Of some 82,000 clones listed, about 97% were seen once; the top ten hold 0.15% to 0.2%. The sample comprised T cells isolated from PBMCs. The receptor was isolated from a human donor in good health. The chain joins TRBV7-6 to TRBJ1-4, with 8 bases lining up with TRBD1. This CDR3 reads CASIGRGQGKLFF. For the CDR3, the DNA is TGTGCCAGCATAGGCAGGGGGCAGGGAAAACTGTTTTTT.